This is a list of T cell receptor beta chains from one sample in a study of tumour-infiltrating T cells in Burkitt lymphoma. Clones were sequenced by immunoSEQ multiplex PCR, and TCRdb holds only the in-frame ones, with some missing. The sample consists of more than 2,500 clones, 65% to 80% of them appearing once. Specimen: tumor tissue. All receptors derive from a human donor with diffuse large B-cell lymphoma. The CDR3 runs from the conserved cysteine through the conserved F or W. D genes are given only for firm matches.

V gene: TRBV29-1
J gene: TRBJ1-2
D gene: -
CDR3 protein: CSVEDQRSRMTYGYTF

V gene: TRBV9
J gene: TRBJ1-5
D gene: -
CDR3 protein: CASSVDGGGTQPQHF

V gene: TRBV18
J gene: TRBJ2-3
D gene: -
CDR3 protein: CASSPGTASTDTQYF

V gene: TRBV27
J gene: TRBJ1-4
D gene: TRBD1
CDR3 protein: CASRRGTGYEKLFF

V gene: TRBV7-2
J gene: TRBJ2-1
D gene: TRBD1
CDR3 protein: CASSLASGTGFHEQFF

V gene: TRBV29-1
J gene: TRBJ1-1
D gene: -
CDR3 protein: CSVDHPPRTEAFF

V gene: TRBV4-3
J gene: TRBJ2-3
D gene: -
CDR3 protein: CASSQGGAGDTDTQYF

V gene: TRBV9
J gene: TRBJ1-1
D gene: -
CDR3 protein: CASGETVNTEAFF

V gene: TRBV19
J gene: TRBJ1-4
D gene: TRBD1
CDR3 protein: CASNKRTGLDEKLFF

V gene: TRBV6-5
J gene: TRBJ1-2
D gene: TRBD1
CDR3 protein: CASSYTGTGGGYTF

V gene: TRBV9
J gene: TRBJ2-3
D gene: -
CDR3 protein: CASNSQGSATDTQYF

V gene: TRBV27
J gene: TRBJ2-2
D gene: -
CDR3 protein: CASRNSYMNTGELFF

V gene: TRBV7-2
J gene: TRBJ2-1
D gene: -
CDR3 protein: CASSLSQGIYNEQFF

V gene: TRBV4-1
J gene: -
D gene: -
CDR3 protein: CASSQDLGGSYEQYF

V gene: TRBV7-2
J gene: TRBJ1-1
D gene: -
CDR3 protein: CASSLTSGSPEAFF

V gene: TRBV20-1
J gene: TRBJ1-6
D gene: TRBD1
CDR3 protein: CSARDGQGFHF

V gene: TRBV5-6
J gene: TRBJ2-7
D gene: -
CDR3 protein: CASSPGAYEQYF